Reported below is one T cell receptor (beta chain). What this receptor recognizes is not known. Base qualities are not at hand, and no much larger clone is one base apart. TCRbeta CDR3 regions were amplified from genomic DNA by means of the immunoSEQ Assay, a bias-controlled multiplex PCR. The published analysis was carried out like this. The number of nucleated cells in each sample was estimated by amplification of reference gene primers within the assay. To quantify the absolute abundance of each unique TCRbeta CDR3 rearrangement, sequence reads were collapsed and filtered. Productive Simpson clonality was computed per sample as the square root of Simpson's diversity index over productive rearrangements. The source is immuneACCESS, and TCRdb retained only in-frame sequences with V and J called. Part of the clones is not carried over; for the studies checked, unresolved V genes explain less than half of this, and the remainder is unexplained. The V and J calls and the clone size are those of that table, but D and trimming were determined from the DNA. The sample profile shows over 350,000 clones; approximately 90% of them were found once. The leading ten clones occupy 1.2% of the sample.

In the prospective study, participants were roughly 18 to 95 years old, resided in fewer than 25 geographic areas of the United States, and were enrolled through a virtual design. In the prospective study, cohorts were assigned on the basis of participant-reported clinical history obtained from a screening survey and a study questionnaire. Recovered participants in ImmuneRACE Cohort 3 were defined by two consecutive negative NP/OP PCR tests, clearance by a healthcare professional, or resolution of symptoms. Each participant in the prospective study had whole blood, serum and a nasopharyngeal or oropharyngeal swab collected by mobile phlebotomists. Over an approximately two-month period, participants in the prospective study had the option of providing additional blood draws and questionnaires. Prospective study blood samples were shipped either frozen or at room temperature before DNA extraction.

The data were obtained in a study of blood T cell repertoires in COVID-19 (dated by TCRdb to about 2020). In terms of the full investigation: Collaborator samples came from the United States, Italy and Spain and covered acute and convalescent phases of COVID-19. The samples were drawn from the first 160 participants of the ongoing ImmuneRACE study and from 1,254 subjects provided by 6 global collaborators. A freely available public database, intended as a resource for researchers studying the immune response to SARS-CoV-2, is where the repertoires were released. Sample metadata almost always included a de-identified subject ID, COVID-19 status, age in years and sex. The dataset comprised deeply sampled blood TCRbeta repertoires from subjects exposed to, actively infected with, or recovered from COVID-19. The material from the prospective study consisted of cDNA or gDNA derived from T cells, B-cell-depleted T cells, or PBMCs. Where available, HLA class I and class II types were obtained from metadata supplied by the sample provider rather than from assay-based typing.

Study-wide findings and limitations: The quantity of clinical and demographic metadata differed by source and by participant and was supplied without curation.

From the cysteine through the phenylalanine, the CDR3 covers 13 amino acids. The kept DNA is CDR3 alone, 39 bases in frame from the first base. The trim is 10 bases for V and 3 bases for J, with a gap of 12 bases between the germline ends. The germline V gene specifies MNHEY as CDR1 and SVGAGI as CDR2. The sequence was collected from a woman between 18 and 29 years old who had recovered from COVID-19. The sequence joins TRBV6-5 to TRBJ2-2, with no D gene named confidently. The material sequenced was PBMCs or T cells enriched from blood (not recorded which). The DNA reads TGTGCCATCGATTCTCAGGACACCGGGGAGCTGTTTTTT. Its product reads: CAIDSQDTGELFF.